The 31 T cell receptor beta chains below come from one sample, sequenced in a study of blood T cell repertoires in COVID-19. The protocol was immunoSEQ multiplex PCR, while the TCRdb copy is restricted to in-frame clones and leaves out a portion. The sample has 150,000 to 200,000 clones, 86% seen once. Material: peripheral blood. The receptors were gathered from a man in his late teens or twenties with acute or convalescent COVID-19.

The chain joins TRBV5-4 to TRBJ1-2; the D is unclear. This CDR3 has 16 amino acids. Germline V gene sequence: CDR1 SGHNT, CDR2 YYREEE (reference sequence). The V and J ends lost 4 bases and 0 bases respectively, with 16 bases between them. The DNA of the CDR3 is TGTGCCAGCAGCCTACAAAATACGGGAGCTAACTATGGCTACACCTTC. Amino acid sequence: CASSLQNTGANYGYTF.

The chain employs TRBV7-9 and TRBJ1-2; D may be TRBD1 (5 bases). The V end lost 5 bases, the J end lost 7 bases, and 11 bases lay between the germline ends. The CDR3 extends over 12 amino acids. The germline V gene has CDR1 SEHNR and CDR2 FQNEAQ (reference sequence). The CDR3 coding sequence is TGTGCCAGCAGCCCAGGGTCTGTTGGCTACACCTTC. It yields the protein CASSPGSVGYTF.

The J gene is TRBJ1-2, the V gene TRBV5-6; D ambiguous. Trimming took 1 base from V and 1 from J, leaving 11 bases between them. The germline V gene encodes CDR1 SGHDT and CDR2 YYEEEE. The CDR3 has 15 amino acids. The CDR3 nucleotides are TGTGCCAGCAGCTTGAAAACAGAAGGTAACTATGGCTACACCTTC. Translating it yields CASSLKTEGNYGYTF.

This chain uses TRBV7-9 with TRBJ2-1, with 7 positions matching TRBD2. CDR1 is SEHNR and CDR2 is FQNEAQ in the germline V gene (reference sequence). There are 14 residues in the CDR3. V dropped 7 bases and J dropped 0; count of bases not matched to a gene: 3. The CDR3 DNA reads as TGTGCCAGCACCGGGGGGAGCTCCTACAATGAGCAGTTCTTC. Protein: CASTGGSSYNEQFF.

The rearrangement joins TRBV5-5 to TRBJ2-1; no clear D gene. Germline values: CDR1 SGHKS, CDR2 YYEKEE (reference sequence). V shed 5 bases and J shed 4 bases, with 7 bases lying between them. The CDR3 has 12 amino acids. The CDR3 sequence: CASRFQYNEQFF. As DNA, the CDR3 is TGTGCCAGCAGGTTCCAGTACAATGAGCAGTTCTTC.

The chain uses TRBV27 and TRBJ2-1, with D perhaps TRBD1 (5 bases). V was clipped by 2 bases and J by 3 bases, with 8 bases between them. The CDR3 has 14 residues. The germline V gene encodes CDR1 MNHEY and CDR2 SMNVEV (reference sequence). The CDR3: CASSLQGGYNEQFF. Written as DNA, the CDR3 is TGTGCCAGCAGTTTACAGGGCGGCTACAATGAGCAGTTCTTC.

The rearrangement uses TRBV19 and TRBJ2-1; D not resolved. Trimming left V 5 bases short and J 6 bases short, with 14 bases between. The V gene's germline CDR1 is LNHDA and CDR2 SQIVND (reference sequence). The CDR3 totals 14 residues. In DNA, the CDR3 is TGTGCCAGTAGTTGGGCCCTGCTGGGCAATGAGCAGTTCTTC. This encodes CASSWALLGNEQFF.

This clone was detected once. The gene calls are TRBV12-5 and TRBJ2-2, with D possibly TRBD2 on 6 matching bases. The CDR3 is 18 residues long. Germline V lookup: CDR1 LGHNT, CDR2 FRNRAP. V lost 3 bases and J 1 base, leaving 18 bases between the germline ends. This CDR3 reads CASGLLRGIPMNTGELFF. In DNA, the CDR3 is TGTGCTAGTGGTTTACTACGGGGGATCCCGATGAACACCGGGGAGCTGTTTTTT.

The V and J genes are TRBV18 and TRBJ1-2; 7 nucleotides agree with TRBD1. Per the germline V gene, CDR1 is KGHSH and CDR2 is LQKENI. V lost 5 bases to trimming and J lost 7 bases; unmatched junction nucleotides: 10. The CDR3 spans 14 residues. The CDR3 here is CASSTTGQAVGYTF. The DNA for the CDR3 is TGTGCCAGCTCAACTACTGGACAGGCGGTTGGCTACACCTTC.

The chain links TRBV3-1 (or the pseudogene TRBV3-2) to TRBJ1-6; 7 bases align to TRBD1. CDR3 length equals 14 residues. V shed 4 bases, J shed 8 bases, and the junction held 5 bases outside the gene matches. From germline, CDR1 is LGHDT and CDR2 YNNKEL (reference sequence). Here the CDR3 reads CASSPQGPHSPLHF. The CDR3 region has the DNA TGTGCCAGCAGCCCACAGGGGCCCCATTCACCCCTCCACTTT.

The gene calls are TRBV11-3 and TRBJ1-2; no firm D call. CDR3 size: 14 residues. Germline V gene lookup returns CDR1 SGHNT and CDR2 YENEEA. Trimming stripped 2 bases from V and 8 bases from J, with 15 bases between. CDR3 sequence reads: CASSLPAGDGGYTF. The CDR3 nucleotides are TGTGCCAGCAGCTTACCTGCGGGTGACGGAGGCTACACCTTC.

CDR3 in amino acids: CASSLTGAETQYF. The CDR3 bases are TGTGCCAGCAGTTTGACAGGGGCAGAGACCCAGTACTTC. This chain connects TRBV2 to TRBJ2-5; the match to TRBD1 covers 8 bases. CDR3 length: 13 residues. V was pared by 5 bases and J by 4 bases, with 3 bases of the junction left unmatched. Germline CDR1 is SNHLY and CDR2 is FYNNEI.

V usage is TRBV2 and J usage is TRBJ1-6, with TRBD1 identical over 8 bases. The CDR3 length is 14 residues. V lost 8 bases to trimming and J lost 15 bases; unmatched junction nucleotides: 15. Germline assignment: CDR1 SNHLY and CDR2 FYNNEI. As DNA, the CDR3 is TGTGCCAGCCGACCGGGCAGGGGGCGCCTTCTCCTCCACTTT. Protein: CASRPGRGRLLLHF. Filled out from reference TRBV2 and TRBJ1-6, the complete variable domain reads EPEVTQTPSHQVTQMGQEVILRCVPISNHLYFYWYRQILGQKVEFLVSFYNNEISEKSEIFDDQFSVERPDGSNFTLKIRSTKLEDSAMYFCASRPGRGRLLLHFGNGTRLTVT.

The chain recombines TRBV6-5 with TRBJ1-5; possibly TRBD1 for D (5 bases). Per the germline V gene, CDR1 is MNHEY and CDR2 is SVGAGI. Trimming cost V 6 bases and J 4 bases, with 10 bases left between them. The length of the CDR3 is 13 residues. CDR3 residues: CASSPGENQPQHF. CDR3 nucleotide sequence: TGTGCCAGCAGCCCGGGGGAGAATCAGCCCCAGCATTTT.

The genes are TRBV6-5 and TRBJ2-2, with D possibly TRBD1 on 6 matching bases. The CDR3 totals 15 residues. Trimming removed 0 bases from V and 2 bases from J, with 7 bases in between. Germline lookup yields CDR1 MNHEY and CDR2 SVGAGI. CDR3 in amino acids: CASSYSGQNTGELFF. The CDR3 bases are TGTGCCAGCAGTTACTCGGGACAAAACACCGGGGAGCTGTTTTTT.

This clone was counted a few times. The chain joins TRBV7-6 to TRBJ2-2; the match to TRBD1 covers 7 bases. CDR3 size: 15 residues. V lost 5 bases to trimming and J lost 0 bases; unmatched junction nucleotides: 3. Germline CDR1 and CDR2: SGHVS and FNYEAQ. The CDR3 protein is CASSLTGSNTGELFF. The CDR3 region has the DNA TGTGCCAGCAGCCTGACAGGGTCGAACACCGGGGAGCTGTTTTTT.

This chain's CDR3 is CASSLKTGAKETQYF. CDR3 DNA: TGTGCCAGCAGCTTAAAAACAGGGGCCAAAGAGACCCAGTACTTC. The gene calls are TRBV11-2 and TRBJ2-5, with TRBD1 identical over 7 bases. Trimming took 2 bases from V and 3 from J; bases not matched to a gene: 6. The germline V gene has CDR1 SGHAT and CDR2 FQNNGV. There are 15 residues in the CDR3.

J is TRBJ2-2 and V is TRBV29-1; D not resolved. Looked up from germline, CDR1 is SQVTM and CDR2 is ANQGSEA. The CDR3 runs to 13 residues. Trimming left V 4 bases short and J 1 base short, with 7 bases between. In DNA form, the CDR3 reads TGCAGCGTTGTCCAGGAGAACACCGGGGAGCTGTTTTTT. It encodes CSVVQENTGELFF.

The chain has TRBV28 and TRBJ2-4; 9 bases agree with TRBD1. Trimming cost V 6 bases and J 8 bases; bases outside gene matches: 5. The CDR3 is 13 amino acids. The germline V gene encodes CDR1 MDHEN and CDR2 SYDVKM. The CDR3 reads CASRRQGDDIQYF. Written as DNA, the CDR3 is TGTGCCAGCAGGCGACAGGGGGACGACATTCAGTACTTC.

V and J are TRBV5-1 and TRBJ2-7, with a tentative D call TRBD2 (5 bases). The CDR3 spans 16 residues. V lost 0 bases to trimming and J lost 0 bases, with 13 bases between them. Germline V gene data show CDR1 as SGHRS and CDR2 as YFSETQ. CDR3 nucleotide sequence: TGCGCCAGCAGCTTGGGGGCCCTGGGGAGCTCCTACGAGCAGTACGTC. This encodes CASSLGALGSSYEQYV.

The chain has TRBV15 and TRBJ2-2, with TRBD1 matching over 7 bases. This CDR3 region has 17 residues. V dropped 4 bases and J dropped 3; count of bases not matched to a gene: 11. CDR1 is LNHNV, CDR2 YYDKDF, per germline (reference sequence). The CDR3 DNA follows: TGTGCCACCAGCAATAATGACAGGGAGTCGGACACCGGGGAGCTGTTTTTT. Protein product: CATSNNDRESDTGELFF. The full variable domain, its missing parts supplied by reference TRBV15 and TRBJ2-2, is DAMVIQNPRYQVTQFGKPVTLSCSQTLNHNVMYWYQQKSSQAPKLLFHYYDKDFNNEADTPDNFQSRRPNTSFCFLDIRSPGLGDTAMYLCATSNNDRESDTGELFFGEGSRLTVL.

CDR3 DNA sequence: TGTGCCAGCAGCTTGGCAGGGGACGGATATAATTCACCCCTCCACTTT. It translates to CASSLAGDGYNSPLHF. The chain recombines TRBV5-6 with TRBJ1-6; the D gene is possibly TRBD1 (6 bases). The CDR3 covers 16 residues. With 0 bases removed from V and 4 bases from J, the gap between germline ends came to 11 bases. Germline CDR1 SGHDT, CDR2 YYEEEE.

The chain couples TRBV19 to TRBJ2-2; D call uncertain. CDR1 is LNHDA and CDR2 is SQIVND in the germline V gene (reference sequence). The CDR3 runs 13 residues. V lost 1 base and J 6 bases, leaving 6 bases between the germline ends. In DNA form, the CDR3 reads TGTGCCAGTAGTATAGGTCCATCCGGGGAGCTGTTTTTT. Translation: CASSIGPSGELFF.

The chain couples TRBV27 to TRBJ2-1; D remains ambiguous. CDR1 and CDR2 from the germline V gene are MNHEY and SMNVEV (reference sequence). The CDR3 extends over 12 amino acids. Trimming left V 6 bases short and J 1 base short, with 4 bases between. The DNA of the CDR3 is TGTGCCAGCAGCGGTTCCTACAATGAGCAGTTCTTC. Translating gives CASSGSYNEQFF.

In this sample, this clone turned up once. The chain links TRBV30 to TRBJ1-5, with D uncertain. Germline-derived CDR1 and CDR2 are GTSNPN and SVGIG (reference sequence). The CDR3 has 14 residues. V was pared by 3 bases and J by 6 bases, with 15 bases between. Here the CDR3 reads CAWRSWGSAQPQHF. The CDR3 DNA is TGTGCCTGGAGATCTTGGGGTAGCGCTCAGCCCCAGCATTTT.

The chain has TRBV5-4 and TRBJ1-6; the D gene is possibly TRBD1 (5 bases). This CDR3 has 15 residues. Germline values: CDR1 SGHNT, CDR2 YYREEE (reference sequence). V lost 0 bases and J 5 bases, leaving 9 bases between the germline ends. This chain's CDR3 is CASSLGRADNSPLHF. The DNA of the CDR3 is TGTGCCAGCAGCTTGGGCAGGGCGGATAATTCACCCCTCCACTTT.

The gene calls are TRBV10-1 and TRBJ2-7; D perhaps matches TRBD2 (5 bases). V lost 3 bases to trimming and J lost 1 base, with 7 bases between them. Germline-derived CDR1 and CDR2 are WNHNN and SYGVQD (reference sequence). This CDR3 comprises 13 residues. The CDR3 DNA sequence: TGCGCCAGCAGTGAACCGGGGTCCTACGAGCAGTACTTC. Translated: CASSEPGSYEQYF.

The J gene is TRBJ1-2, the V gene TRBV28; the D is unclear. Germline values: CDR1 MDHEN, CDR2 SYDVKM. This CDR3 has 14 residues. V shed 6 bases and J shed 2 bases, with 13 bases lying between them. Here the CDR3 reads CASSLLTVNYGYTF. CDR3 DNA sequence: TGTGCCAGCAGCCTTCTAACCGTGAACTATGGCTACACCTTC.

As DNA, the CDR3 is TGTGCCAGTAGTGGGGGAGGGTTCGGGGCCAACGTCCTGACTTTC. Protein product: CASSGGGFGANVLTF. V gene TRBV19 combines with J gene TRBJ2-6; 7 nucleotides agree with TRBD2. V shed 5 bases, J shed 4 bases, and the junction held 5 bases outside the gene matches. CDR1 LNHDA and CDR2 SQIVND come from the germline V gene (reference sequence). This CDR3 has 15 residues.

This sequence joins TRBV12-5 and TRBJ1-5; D is undetermined. CDR1 and CDR2 (germline): LGHNT, FRNRAP. V was pared by 0 bases and J by 15 bases, with 12 bases between. The CDR3 spans 12 residues. This chain's CDR3 is CASGLVTDNLHF. CDR3 bases: TGTGCTAGTGGTTTGGTAACTGACAACTTGCATTTT. The full variable domain, in which reference TRBV12-5 and TRBJ1-5 provide the parts outside the CDR3, is DARVTQTPRHKVTEMGQEVTMRCQPILGHNTVFWYRQTMMQGLELLAYFRNRAPLDDSGMPKDRFSAEMPDATLATLKIQPSEPRDSAVYFCASGLVTDNLHFGDGTRLSIL.

The chain is built from TRBV7-6 and TRBJ1-3; 8 bases fit TRBD1. J was trimmed by 2 bases and V by 5 bases; bases with no gene match: 5. The CDR3 is made up of 15 amino acids. Germline V gene data show CDR1 as SGHVS and CDR2 as FNYEAQ. CDR3 coding DNA: TGTGCCAGCAGCATGGGACAGGACACTGGAAACACCATATATTTT. Protein: CASSMGQDTGNTIYF.